Listed here is a single T cell receptor beta chain. Its antigen is not known. The data were obtained in a study of beta chain features in type 1 diabetes. Expressed TCRB transcripts were sequenced after all isolated RNA was converted to cDNA. The table came from immunoSEQ multiplex PCR; TCRdb's copy has only in-frame clones and leaves some out. There are tens of thousands of clones in the sample; 66% occur only once, and less than 2.5% lies in the top ten. Study results and limitations: Junctions at VDJ sites from type 1 diabetes patients had fewer insertions and more deletions. TCRB CDR3 length was moderately but significantly reduced in all four CD4+ subsets of Type 1 diabetes patients.

Via the markers CD45RO/CCR7/CD25/CD127/CD95/CD27, stem cell-like memory, regulatory, central memory and naive CD4+ cells were sorted. This sequence originates from a woman aged 18-29 years with type 1 diabetes. The sequenced sample consisted of Tregs from blood.

CDR3 amino acids: CASSEHGLDREVGNQPQHF. The CDR3 bases are TGTGCCAGCAGTGAACACGGACTGGACAGGGAGGTTGGCAATCAGCCCCAGCATTTT. The chain joins TRBV2 to TRBJ1-5; 8 bases are a match to TRBD1. Germline CDR1 and CDR2: SNHLY and FYNNEI. J gave up 2 bases and V 2 bases, and 14 bases lay outside the gene matches. The CDR3 length is 19 residues.